This T cell receptor beta chain was sequenced during a study of blood T cell repertoires in COVID-19. Trimming at V came to 3 bases and at J to 7 bases, leaving 8 bases not matched to a gene. Germline CDR1 is LNHDA and CDR2 is SQIVND (reference sequence). The CDR3 is made up of 18 amino acids. Sequencing used immunoSEQ multiplex PCR; TCRdb keeps in-frame clones, though not all of them. The profile shows 200,000 to 250,000 clones, around four fifths of them singletons. This clone appeared once. Sequencing was carried out using peripheral blood. J is TRBJ2-2 and V is TRBV19; 16 nucleotides agree with TRBD2. The source is a woman aged 80 or over with active or convalescent COVID-19. The CDR3 spells CASSMAGLAGGPIGELFF. As DNA, the CDR3 is TGTGCCAGTAGTATGGCGGGACTAGCGGGAGGGCCCATCGGGGAGCTGTTTTTT.